This TCR beta chain came from a study of Tregs in tolerant kidney transplant recipients. General study results and limits: Expanding Tregs on activated donor B cells appeared to best identify donor-specific TCRbeta clones.

Turning to this clone: The target antigen is unknown.

Unstimulated regulatory T cells (CD4+CD25+CD127-), CD4+CD25- non-regulatory cells, CD4 and CD8 cells were FACS-sorted from thawed PBMCs. Profiling relied on immunoSEQ multiplex PCR, and the TCRdb table lists in-frame clones only, not all of them. The sample lists tens of thousands of clones; less than 90% were seen once. Germline CDR1 reads MNHNY; CDR2 reads SVGAGI (reference sequence). V lost 7 bases and J lost 0, with 9 bases in between. The CDR3 sequence is 13 residues long. This chain uses TRBV6-6 with TRBJ1-1; D unclear. The specimen was CD4+ T cells from blood, collected before the transplant. The receptor was isolated from a human donor who received a combined kidney and bone marrow transplant. CDR3 nucleotides: TGTGCCAGCATCCCAACTTTGAACACTGAAGCTTTCTTT. It specifies CASIPTLNTEAFF.